Each of the 7 T cell receptor beta chains below was sequenced from the same sample in a study of CD8 T cells in ankylosing spondylitis. TCRdb itself ran the 5' RACE reads through MiXCR, one entry per CDR3 protein. This table holds 35,000 to 50,000 distinct CDR3 sequences, about 10% found once. Sequenced sample: blood, either unsorted or a sorted T cell fraction (not recorded which). The receptors were sampled from a male donor with ankylosing spondylitis or in good health (not recorded which).

This clonotype appeared many times. Mismatch with germline at one junction end may stem from a read error. The rearrangement uses TRBV6-5 and TRBJ2-3, with D possibly matching TRBD1 (5 bases). From germline, CDR1 is MNHEY and CDR2 SVGAGI. The CDR3 is 17 amino acids. The CDR3 DNA reads as TGTGCCAGCAGTTCCAGTTCACGCTTCCCGATGACAGATGCGCAGTATTTT. Protein product: CASSSSSRFPMTDAQYF.

This rearrangement joins TRBV4-2 to TRBJ1-5, with 7 positions matching TRBD1. V was pared by 5 bases and J by 2 bases, with 6 bases of the junction left unmatched. Germline assignment: CDR1 LGHNA and CDR2 YNFKEQ. The CDR3 covers 15 residues. The CDR3 sequence: CASSATGVGNQPQHF. The CDR3 region has the DNA TGTGCCAGCAGCGCCACAGGGGTAGGCAATCAGCCCCAGCATTTT.

This clonotype has more than one count but fewer than ten. The chain employs TRBV7-9 and TRBJ2-1; no firm D call. Trimming removed 4 bases from V and 10 bases from J, with 14 bases in between. Germline CDR1 is SEHNR and CDR2 is FQNEAQ (reference sequence). The CDR3 runs to 13 residues. The DNA for the CDR3 is TGTGCCAGCAGCTCAGACGTGGGCAGCGAGCAGTTCTTC. Translated: CASSSDVGSEQFF.

The chain joins TRBV30 to TRBJ2-7; D gene unclear. The CDR3 is made up of 14 amino acids. The germline CDR1 and CDR2 sequences are GTSNPN and SVGIG (reference sequence). V was pared by 1 base and J by 0 bases, with 10 bases between. The CDR3 bases are TGTGCCTGGAGTGCTTTCCTAAGCTCCTACGAGCAGTACTTC. It is translated as CAWSAFLSSYEQYF.

This chain joins TRBV6-5 and TRBJ2-1; possibly TRBD2 for D (6 bases). V lost 0 bases, J lost 1 base, and 13 bases lay in between. Per germline, CDR1 MNHEY and CDR2 SVGAGI. The CDR3 sequence is 17 residues long. The CDR3 loop reads CASSYSAGKGSYNEQFF. Written as DNA, the CDR3 is TGTGCCAGCAGTTACTCTGCGGGGAAGGGGTCCTACAATGAGCAGTTCTTC.

This clonotype was seen a few times. A single base separates this from a much larger clone, so it may be a read error. CDR3 residues: CATSTEGATDTQYF. DNA for the CDR3: TGTGCCACCAGCACCGAGGGTGCCACAGATACGCAGTATTTT. The V call is TRBV15, the J call TRBJ2-3; a possible D gene is TRBD2 (5 bases). The V gene lost 4 bases and the J gene lost 2 bases, with 10 bases spanning the gap. The germline V gene encodes CDR1 LNHNV and CDR2 YYDKDF (reference sequence). The CDR3 is 14 residues long.

This clonotype appeared many times. The genes are TRBV12-3 or TRBV12-4 and TRBJ1-1; the D is unclear. V was clipped by 2 bases and J by 4 bases, with 14 bases between them. The CDR3 has 15 residues. CDR3 region: CASSLSAAGSTEAFF. CDR3 DNA sequence: TGTGCCAGCAGTTTAAGCGCAGCGGGAAGCACTGAAGCTTTCTTT.